A selection of T cell receptor beta chains follows, all from one sample in a study of T cell responses to AZD1222 COVID-19 vaccine. Only in-frame clones appear in the TCRdb table, and some are missing; sequencing was by immunoSEQ multiplex PCR. This sample carries 100,000 to 150,000 clones, roughly 90% of them seen once, and the ten largest clones take roughly 3.9%. The sample here was peripheral blood, taken on day 0 of AZD1222 vaccination. Receptor source: an adult in good health. The CDR3 runs from the conserved cysteine through the conserved F or W. Each record gives: D gene, clone size, V gene, J gene, CDR3 DNA, CDR3 protein. The D gene is left open where the match is weak. The listing skips clone size in some rows; elsewhere it reads once, few, many or a size class.

TRBD1	.	TRBV7-4	TRBJ2-1	TGTGCCAGGGGGCCGAGGGGGCCTAATGAGCAGTTCTTC	CARGPRGPNEQFF
TRBD1	once	TRBV10-3	TRBJ2-5	TGTGCCATTGGGACAGGGGAAGAGACCCAGTACTTC	CAIGTGEETQYF
TRBD1	few	TRBV6-4	TRBJ1-1	TGTGCCAGCCGCTTAACAGGGGGAAACACTGAAGCTTTCTTT	CASRLTGGNTEAFF
.	.	TRBV15	TRBJ2-1	TGTGCCACCAGCAGAGTTCGGGGTATAAATGAGCAGTTCTTC	CATSRVRGINEQFF
.	.	TRBV28	TRBJ2-7	TGTGCCAGCAGTTTGCCAGGGGTCATTTCCTACGAGCAGTACTTC	CASSLPGVISYEQYF
.	.	TRBV6-5	TRBJ2-2	TGTGCCAGCAGCCCCCGGGGGATTAACACCGGGGAGCTGTTTTTT	CASSPRGINTGELFF
.	once	TRBV5-5	TRBJ1-1	TGTGCCAGCACTAAACCCGGCGGAACTGAAGCTTTCTTT	CASTKPGGTEAFF
.	.	TRBV5-3	TRBJ1-2	TGTGCCAGAAGCCCGATAGGGGGGTATGTCTATGGCTACACCTTC	CARSPIGGYVYGYTF
.	.	TRBV9	TRBJ1-4	TGTGCCAGCAGCGAGGGGCCCGGACCTAATGAAAAACTGTTTTTT	CASSEGPGPNEKLFF
.	.	TRBV28	TRBJ2-5	TGTGCCACCTACCCTGCAGGGGTGGAGACCCAGTACTTC	CATYPAGVETQYF
.	.	TRBV6-5	TRBJ1-4	TGTGCCACTAGGGACCGAAATGAAAAACTGTTTTTT	CATRDRNEKLFF
.	.	TRBV2	TRBJ1-2	TGTGCCAGCAGTGTAGGAGGGCTTGGCTACACCTTC	CASSVGGLGYTF
.	.	TRBV12-3/TRBV12-4	TRBJ2-1	TGTGCCAGCAGTTCCGGAGAATACAATGAGCAGTTCTTC	CASSSGEYNEQFF
.	.	TRBV2	TRBJ2-1	TGTGCCAGCAGGTACAATGAGCAGTTCTTC	CASRYNEQFF
TRBD2	.	TRBV5-1	TRBJ2-3	TGCGCCAGCAGCGCCACCGCCAGCGGGGGTACAGATACGCAGTATTTT	CASSATASGGTDTQYF
TRBD1	.	TRBV5-8	TRBJ2-1	TGTGCCAGCAGCGTGGACAGGGCCGATCTAAATGAGCAGTTCTTC	CASSVDRADLNEQFF
.	.	TRBV7-2	TRBJ1-5	TGTGCCAGCAGCTTAGGGTTAAGCAATCAGCCCCAGCATTTT	CASSLGLSNQPQHF
.	.	TRBV4-2	TRBJ1-4	TGTGCCAGCAGCTTCGGTGAAAAACTGTTTTTT	CASSFGEKLFF
.	.	TRBV18	TRBJ2-3	TGTGCCAGCTCACCGTCGGACGGGACAGATACGCAGTATTTT	CASSPSDGTDTQYF
.	.	TRBV18	TRBJ2-7	TGTGCCAGCTCACAAGGGAGCGGTAGCTCCTACGAGCAGTACTTC	CASSQGSGSSYEQYF
.	.	TRBV30	TRBJ1-1	TGTGCCTGGAGTTTAGACACTGAAGCTTTCTTT	CAWSLDTEAFF
.	.	TRBV10-3	TRBJ1-2	TGTGCCATCAGTGAGATCGACCGGTGGGAGGGCTACACCTTC	CAISEIDRWEGYTF
.	.	TRBV7-8	TRBJ2-1	TGTGCCAGCAATACGGTGGCAGGCTACAATGAGCAGTTCTTC	CASNTVAGYNEQFF
.	once	TRBV7-9	TRBJ1-1	TGTGCCAGCAGCTTCGCGCGATGGGAAGGTGAAGCTTTCTTT	CASSFARWEGEAFF
.	.	TRBV28	TRBJ1-4	TGTGCCAGCACCTGGGGGGGGAGTGGGGAAAAACTGTTTTTT	CASTWGGSGEKLFF
.	.	TRBV9	TRBJ2-5	TGTGCCAGCAGCGGAAGATTCTCCCAAGAGACCCAGTACTTC	CASSGRFSQETQYF
.	.	TRBV18	TRBJ1-1	TGTGCCAGCTCACCAAGCCGGACAGCGGTAAAAGCTTTCTTT	CASSPSRTAVKAFF
.	.	TRBV11-2	TRBJ1-2	TGTGCCAGCAGCTTAGAGCCCGGCGGAAGGGGCCTTTCGTGGGGCTACACCTTC	CASSLEPGGRGLSWGYTF
TRBD2	few	TRBV19	TRBJ2-7	TGTGCCAGTAGAAGGGCGACGGGGGGCTCCTACGAGCAGTACTTC	CASRRATGGSYEQYF
.	.	TRBV7-8	TRBJ2-7	TGTGCCAGCAGCTTTTCGAGCGGTGCCTACGAGCAGTACTTC	CASSFSSGAYEQYF
.	.	TRBV5-1	TRBJ2-1	TGCGCCAGCAGCTTGAGGGACCCCTTCGCCCACAATGAGCAGTTCTTC	CASSLRDPFAHNEQFF
TRBD2	.	TRBV5-1	TRBJ2-3	TGCGCCAGCAGCCCGAATCTAGGGACTAGCGGGAGGGTGTATACGCAGTATTTT	CASSPNLGTSGRVYTQYF
.	few	TRBV4-2	TRBJ1-5	TGTGCCAGCACCCAGGCGCAGGCCAACAATCAGCCCCAGCATTTT	CASTQAQANNQPQHF
.	few	TRBV20-1	TRBJ1-4	TGCAGTGCTAGAGATTTGGAAAAACTGTTTTTT	CSARDLEKLFF
TRBD2	.	TRBV5-1	TRBJ2-1	TGCGCCAGCAGCTTAAGCGGGAGCTCCTACAATGAGCAGTTCTTC	CASSLSGSSYNEQFF
.	.	TRBV24-1	TRBJ2-1	TGTGCCACCAGTATGGGGGGTCCCTACAATGAGCAGTTCTTC	CATSMGGPYNEQFF
TRBD2	.	TRBV11-3	TRBJ2-1	TGTGCCAGCAGCTCGAGACTAGCGGGGAAGACCAATGAGCAGTTCTTC	CASSSRLAGKTNEQFF
.	.	TRBV10-1	TRBJ1-6	TGCGCCAGCAGTGAACGGGGACTCTCACCCCTCCACTTT	CASSERGLSPLHF
.	once	TRBV6-6	TRBJ1-1	TGTGCCAGCAGTTACTCGTCTAACACTGAAGCTTTCTTT	CASSYSSNTEAFF
TRBD2	.	TRBV5-4	TRBJ2-1	TGTGCCAGCACGGAGACGGGGGGGTACAATGAGCAGTTCTTC	CASTETGGYNEQFF
.	.	TRBV30	TRBJ1-3	TGTGCCTGGAGTGGAGGGGGAGGGGAAAGAACCATATATTTT	CAWSGGGGERTIYF
.	.	TRBV11-2	TRBJ1-2	TGTGCCAGCAGCTTGTATGGGGGCTACACCTTC	CASSLYGGYTF
TRBD1	few	TRBV7-2	TRBJ2-5	TGTGCCAGCAGCCTCGGACAGGGAGTTGAGACCCAGTACTTC	CASSLGQGVETQYF
TRBD1	.	TRBV9	TRBJ1-6	TGTGCCAGCAGCGGACTACAGGGGGCTGGTTCACCCCTCCACTTT	CASSGLQGAGSPLHF
TRBD1	once	TRBV6-1	TRBJ1-1	TGTGCCAGCAGTGCCACCTGGACAGGGGTTGGCACTGAAGCTTTCTTT	CASSATWTGVGTEAFF
TRBD1	.	TRBV6-5	TRBJ1-5	TGTGCCAGCAGTTCCGGACAGGGCAATCAGCCCCAGCATTTT	CASSSGQGNQPQHF
TRBD1	.	TRBV5-1	TRBJ1-1	TGCGCCAGCAGCTTGGTTATTTCCGGGACAGCGGAAGCTTTCTTT	CASSLVISGTAEAFF
TRBD2	.	TRBV11-2	TRBJ2-2	TGTGCCAGCAGCTTAGAGCAGATGAGACTAGCCGGGTTTTTAGCCGGGGAGCTGTTTTTT	CASSLEQMRLAGFLAGELFF
.	.	TRBV19	TRBJ2-7	TGTGCCAGTAGCCCCGGACAGAACAGGGCTCACGAGCAGTACTTC	CASSPGQNRAHEQYF
TRBD1	.	TRBV7-9	TRBJ2-1	TGTGCCAGCAGCTCCCAACAGACAGGGGATGAGCAGTTCTTC	CASSSQQTGDEQFF
TRBD1	.	TRBV7-9	TRBJ1-5	TGTGCCAGCAGCCCCGGAACAGGGGGCACTGGACAGCCCCAGCATTTT	CASSPGTGGTGQPQHF
TRBD1	.	TRBV13	TRBJ1-6	TGTGCCAGCAGCTACCTCTCCGGGACAGTTAATTCACCCCTCCACTTT	CASSYLSGTVNSPLHF
.	.	TRBV5-4	TRBJ2-7	TGTGCCAGCAGCGCCGACAACTACGAGCAGTACTTC	CASSADNYEQYF
.	.	TRBV27	TRBJ1-2	TGTGCCAGCAGTCTCCAGGGGTGGAACTATGGCTACACCTTC	CASSLQGWNYGYTF
.	.	TRBV7-2	TRBJ2-5	TGTGCCAGCAGCCCCTCAGGATCCGGGGAGACCCAGTACTTC	CASSPSGSGETQYF